This T cell receptor (beta chain) is from a study of blood T cell repertoires in COVID-19. Using immunoSEQ multiplex PCR, the repertoire was profiled, and TCRdb retains in-frame clones only, with some absent. Here the sample spans around 300,000 clones, 90% being singletons. Per the germline V gene, CDR1 is MDHEN and CDR2 is SYDVKM. This CDR3 has 17 residues. Germline trimming cut 3 bases from V and 3 bases from J; bases unmatched to any gene: 12. Researchers sorted participants into cohorts using their self-reported clinical history. The chain carries TRBV28 and TRBJ2-3; TRBD2 aligns across 7 bases. The sequenced sample consisted of PBMCs or T cells enriched from blood (not recorded which). This receptor was taken from a woman aged 18-29 years with acute COVID-19. The CDR3 reads CASSFIRGRARTDTQYF. CDR3 DNA sequence: TGTGCCAGCAGTTTTATCCGCGGGAGAGCTCGGACAGATACGCAGTATTTT.